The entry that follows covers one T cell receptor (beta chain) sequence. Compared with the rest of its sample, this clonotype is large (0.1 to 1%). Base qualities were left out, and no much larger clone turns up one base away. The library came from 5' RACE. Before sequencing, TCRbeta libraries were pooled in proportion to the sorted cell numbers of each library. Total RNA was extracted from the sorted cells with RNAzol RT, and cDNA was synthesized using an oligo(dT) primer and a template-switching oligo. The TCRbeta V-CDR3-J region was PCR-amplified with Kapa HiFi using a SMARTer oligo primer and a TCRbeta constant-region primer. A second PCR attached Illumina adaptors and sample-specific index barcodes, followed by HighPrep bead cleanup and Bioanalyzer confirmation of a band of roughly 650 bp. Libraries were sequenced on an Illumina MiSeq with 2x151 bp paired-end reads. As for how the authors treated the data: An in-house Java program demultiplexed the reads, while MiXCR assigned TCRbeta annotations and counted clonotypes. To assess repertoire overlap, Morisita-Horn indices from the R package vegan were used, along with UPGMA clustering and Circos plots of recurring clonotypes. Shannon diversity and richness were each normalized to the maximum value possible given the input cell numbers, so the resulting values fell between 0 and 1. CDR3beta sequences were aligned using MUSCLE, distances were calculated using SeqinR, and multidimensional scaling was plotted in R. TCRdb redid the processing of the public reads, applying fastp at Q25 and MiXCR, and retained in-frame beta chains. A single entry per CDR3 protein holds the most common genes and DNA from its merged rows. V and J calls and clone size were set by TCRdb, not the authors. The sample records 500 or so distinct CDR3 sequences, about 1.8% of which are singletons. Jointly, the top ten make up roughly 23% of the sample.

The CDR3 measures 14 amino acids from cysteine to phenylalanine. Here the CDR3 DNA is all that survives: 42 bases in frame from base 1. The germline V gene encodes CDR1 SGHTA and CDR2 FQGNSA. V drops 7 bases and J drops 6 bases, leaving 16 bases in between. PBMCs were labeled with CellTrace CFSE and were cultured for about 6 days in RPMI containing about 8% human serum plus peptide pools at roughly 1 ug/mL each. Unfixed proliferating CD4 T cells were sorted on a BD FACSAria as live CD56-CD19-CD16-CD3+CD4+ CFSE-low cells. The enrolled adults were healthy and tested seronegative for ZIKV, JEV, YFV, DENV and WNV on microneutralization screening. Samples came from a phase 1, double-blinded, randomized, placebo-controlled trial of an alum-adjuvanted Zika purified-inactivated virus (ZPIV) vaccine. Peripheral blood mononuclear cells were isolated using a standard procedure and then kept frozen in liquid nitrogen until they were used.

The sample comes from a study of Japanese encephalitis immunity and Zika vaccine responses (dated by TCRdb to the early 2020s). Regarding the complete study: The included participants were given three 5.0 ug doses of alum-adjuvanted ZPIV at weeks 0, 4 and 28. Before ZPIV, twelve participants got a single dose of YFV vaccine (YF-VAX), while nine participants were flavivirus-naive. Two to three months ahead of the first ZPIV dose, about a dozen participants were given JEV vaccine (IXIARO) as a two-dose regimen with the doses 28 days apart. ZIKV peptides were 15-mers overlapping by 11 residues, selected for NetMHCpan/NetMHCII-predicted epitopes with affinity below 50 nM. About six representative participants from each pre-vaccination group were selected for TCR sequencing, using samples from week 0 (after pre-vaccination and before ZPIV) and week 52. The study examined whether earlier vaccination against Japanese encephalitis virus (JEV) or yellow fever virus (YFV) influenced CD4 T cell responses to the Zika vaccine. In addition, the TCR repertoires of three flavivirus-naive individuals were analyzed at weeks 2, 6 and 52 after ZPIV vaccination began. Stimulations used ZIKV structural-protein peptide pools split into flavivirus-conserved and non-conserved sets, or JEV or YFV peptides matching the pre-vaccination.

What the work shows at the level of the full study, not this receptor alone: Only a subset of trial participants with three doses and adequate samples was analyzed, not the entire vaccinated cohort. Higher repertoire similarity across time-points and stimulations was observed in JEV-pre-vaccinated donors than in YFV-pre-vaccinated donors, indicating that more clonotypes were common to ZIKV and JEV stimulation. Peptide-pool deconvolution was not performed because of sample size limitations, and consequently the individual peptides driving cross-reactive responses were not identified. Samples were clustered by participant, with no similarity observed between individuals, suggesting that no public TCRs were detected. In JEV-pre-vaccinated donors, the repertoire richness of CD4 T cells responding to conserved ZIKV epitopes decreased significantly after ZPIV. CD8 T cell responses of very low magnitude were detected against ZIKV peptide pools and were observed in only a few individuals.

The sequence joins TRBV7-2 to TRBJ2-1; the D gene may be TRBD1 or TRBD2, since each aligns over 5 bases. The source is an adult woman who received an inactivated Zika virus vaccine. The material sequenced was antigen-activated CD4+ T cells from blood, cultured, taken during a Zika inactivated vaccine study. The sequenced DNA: TGTGCCAGCACCCTCAGTCCTGGGGGCAATGAGCAGTTCTTC. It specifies CASTLSPGGNEQFF.